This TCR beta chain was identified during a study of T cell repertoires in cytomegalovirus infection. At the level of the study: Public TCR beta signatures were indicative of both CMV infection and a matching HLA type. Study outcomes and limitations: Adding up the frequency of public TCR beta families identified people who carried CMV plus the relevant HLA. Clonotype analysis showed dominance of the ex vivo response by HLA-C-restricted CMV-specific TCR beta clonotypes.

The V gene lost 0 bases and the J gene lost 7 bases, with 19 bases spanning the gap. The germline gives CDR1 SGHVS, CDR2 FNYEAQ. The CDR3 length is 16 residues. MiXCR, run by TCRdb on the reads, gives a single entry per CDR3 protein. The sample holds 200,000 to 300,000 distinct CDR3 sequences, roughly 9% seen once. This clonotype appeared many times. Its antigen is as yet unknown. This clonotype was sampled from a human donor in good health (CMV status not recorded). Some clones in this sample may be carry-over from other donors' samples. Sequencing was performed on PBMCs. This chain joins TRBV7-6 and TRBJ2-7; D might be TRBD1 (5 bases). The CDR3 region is CASSLAGQGPLEEQYF. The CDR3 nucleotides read TGTGCCAGCAGCTTAGCAGGCCAGGGCCCCCTTGAGGAGCAGTACTTC.